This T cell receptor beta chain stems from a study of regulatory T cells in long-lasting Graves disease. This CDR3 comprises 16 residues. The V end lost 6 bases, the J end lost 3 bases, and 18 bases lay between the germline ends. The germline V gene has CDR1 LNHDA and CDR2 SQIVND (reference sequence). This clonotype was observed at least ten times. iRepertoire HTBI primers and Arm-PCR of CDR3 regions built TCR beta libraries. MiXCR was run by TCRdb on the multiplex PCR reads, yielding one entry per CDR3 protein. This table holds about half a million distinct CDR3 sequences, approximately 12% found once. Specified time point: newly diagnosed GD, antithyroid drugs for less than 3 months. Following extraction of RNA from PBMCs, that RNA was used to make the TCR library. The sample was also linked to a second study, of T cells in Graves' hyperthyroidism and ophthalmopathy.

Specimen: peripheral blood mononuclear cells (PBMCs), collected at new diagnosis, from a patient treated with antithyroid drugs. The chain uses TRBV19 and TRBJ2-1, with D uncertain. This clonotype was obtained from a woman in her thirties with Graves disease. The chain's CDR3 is CASSPDGRTIYNEQFF. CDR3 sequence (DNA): TGTGCCAGTAGCCCCGACGGACGGACGATCTACAATGAGCAGTTCTTC.